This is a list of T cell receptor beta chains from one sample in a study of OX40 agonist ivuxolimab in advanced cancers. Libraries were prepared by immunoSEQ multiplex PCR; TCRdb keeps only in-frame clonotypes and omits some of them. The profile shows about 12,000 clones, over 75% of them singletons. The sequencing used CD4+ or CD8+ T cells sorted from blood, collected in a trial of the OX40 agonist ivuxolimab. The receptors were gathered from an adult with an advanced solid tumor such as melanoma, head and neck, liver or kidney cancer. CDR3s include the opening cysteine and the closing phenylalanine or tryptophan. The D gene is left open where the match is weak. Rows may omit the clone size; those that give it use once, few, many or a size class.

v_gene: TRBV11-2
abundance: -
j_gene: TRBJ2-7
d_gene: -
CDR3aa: CASSLVYYEQYF
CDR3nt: TGTGCCAGCAGCTTAGTCTACTACGAGCAGTACTTC

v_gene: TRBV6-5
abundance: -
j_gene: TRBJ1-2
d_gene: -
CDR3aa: CASSYPPGLDYGYTF
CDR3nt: TGTGCCAGCAGTTACCCCCCGGGATTGGACTATGGCTACACCTTC

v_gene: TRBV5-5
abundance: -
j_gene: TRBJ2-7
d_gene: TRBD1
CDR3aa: CASSSDRDRVTYEQYF
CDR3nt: TGTGCCAGCAGCTCTGACCGGGACAGGGTGACCTACGAGCAGTACTTC

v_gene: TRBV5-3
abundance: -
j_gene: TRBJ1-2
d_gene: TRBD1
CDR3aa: CARREGQGNGYTF
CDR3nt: TGTGCCAGACGCGAGGGACAGGGGAATGGCTACACCTTC

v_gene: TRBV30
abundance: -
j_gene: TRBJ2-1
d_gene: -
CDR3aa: CAWSSTSPGHPYNEQFF
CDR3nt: TGTGCCTGGAGCTCTACTAGTCCGGGCCACCCCTACAATGAGCAGTTCTTC

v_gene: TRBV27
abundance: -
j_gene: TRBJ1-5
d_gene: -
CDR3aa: CASRVGIGNQPQHF
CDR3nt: TGTGCCAGCAGGGTGGGTATCGGCAATCAGCCCCAGCATTTT

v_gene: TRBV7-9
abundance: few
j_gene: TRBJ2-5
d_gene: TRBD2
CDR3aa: CASSLGAGGQETQYF
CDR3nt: TGTGCCAGCAGCTTAGGAGCGGGGGGCCAAGAGACCCAGTACTTC

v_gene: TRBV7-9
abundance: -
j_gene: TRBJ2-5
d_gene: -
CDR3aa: CASSLDLGAETQYF
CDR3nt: TGTGCCAGCAGCTTAGATTTGGGCGCAGAGACCCAGTACTTC

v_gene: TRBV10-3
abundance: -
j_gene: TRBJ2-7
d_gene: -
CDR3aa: CASSPSGLNEQYF
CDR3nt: TGTGCCAGCAGTCCATCGGGTTTGAACGAGCAGTACTTC

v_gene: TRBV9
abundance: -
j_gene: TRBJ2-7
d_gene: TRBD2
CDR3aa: CASSVGVAGSSYEQYF
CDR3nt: TGTGCCAGCAGCGTAGGAGTAGCGGGCAGCTCCTACGAGCAGTACTTC

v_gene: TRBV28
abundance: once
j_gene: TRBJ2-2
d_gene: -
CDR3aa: CASSYRLEGELFF
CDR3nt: TGTGCCAGCAGTTACAGACTGGAAGGGGAGCTGTTTTTT

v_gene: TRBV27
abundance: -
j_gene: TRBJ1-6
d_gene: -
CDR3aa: CASSSSGEYNSPLHF
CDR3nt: TGTGCCAGCAGTTCAAGCGGGGAGTATAATTCACCCCTCCACTTT

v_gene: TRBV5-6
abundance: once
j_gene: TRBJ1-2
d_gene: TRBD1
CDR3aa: CASSRQGDYGYTF
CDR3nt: TGTGCCAGCAGCAGACAGGGGGACTATGGCTACACCTTC

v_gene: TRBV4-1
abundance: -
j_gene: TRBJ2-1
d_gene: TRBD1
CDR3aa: CASSQPRGQSYNEQFF
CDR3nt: TGCGCCAGCAGCCAACCCAGGGGGCAATCCTACAATGAGCAGTTCTTC

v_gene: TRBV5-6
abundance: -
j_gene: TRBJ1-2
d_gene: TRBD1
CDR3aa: CASSPAGGAYGYTF
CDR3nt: TGTGCCAGCAGCCCCGCAGGGGGCGCTTATGGCTACACCTTC

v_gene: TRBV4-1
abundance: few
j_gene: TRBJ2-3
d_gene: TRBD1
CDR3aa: CASSQGTGVADTQYF
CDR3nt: TGCGCCAGCAGCCAAGGGACAGGGGTGGCAGATACGCAGTATTTT

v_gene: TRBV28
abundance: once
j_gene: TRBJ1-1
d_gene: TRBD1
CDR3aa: CASSLQGGRTEAFF
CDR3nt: TGTGCCAGCAGCTTGCAGGGGGGGAGGACTGAAGCTTTCTTT

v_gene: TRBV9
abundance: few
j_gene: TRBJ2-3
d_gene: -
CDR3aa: CASSVGSGTDTQYF
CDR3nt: TGTGCCAGCAGCGTAGGTAGCGGCACAGATACGCAGTATTTT

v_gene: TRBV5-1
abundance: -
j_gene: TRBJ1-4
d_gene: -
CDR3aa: CASSPAVTRGSTNEKLFF
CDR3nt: TGCGCCAGCAGCCCGGCGGTCACCAGGGGCTCAACTAATGAAAAACTGTTTTTT

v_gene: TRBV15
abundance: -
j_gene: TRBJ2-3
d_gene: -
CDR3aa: CATSPGQLSTDTQYF
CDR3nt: TGTGCCACGTCCCCTGGTCAGCTAAGCACAGATACGCAGTATTTT

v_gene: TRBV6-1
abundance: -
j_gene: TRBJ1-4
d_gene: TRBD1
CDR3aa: CASSEEMRGQGNEKLFF
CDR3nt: TGTGCCAGCAGTGAAGAGATGAGGGGACAGGGGAATGAAAAACTGTTTTTT

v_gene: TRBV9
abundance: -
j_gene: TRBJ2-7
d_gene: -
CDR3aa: CASSPGAGRYEQYF
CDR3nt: TGTGCCAGCAGCCCCGGAGCAGGTCGCTACGAGCAGTACTTC

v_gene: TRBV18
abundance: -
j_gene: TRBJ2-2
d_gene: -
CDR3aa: CASSPEGGTGELFF
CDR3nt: TGTGCCAGCTCACCGGAAGGGGGCACCGGGGAGCTGTTTTTT

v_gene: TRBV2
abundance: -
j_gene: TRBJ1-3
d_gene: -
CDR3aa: CASSPTEPFSGNTIYF
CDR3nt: TGTGCCAGCAGCCCTACAGAGCCATTCTCTGGAAACACCATATATTTT

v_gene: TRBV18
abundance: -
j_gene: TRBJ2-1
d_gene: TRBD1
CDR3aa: CASSAGTGPLLSSYNEQFF
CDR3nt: TGTGCCAGCTCAGCCGGGACAGGGCCTCTCTTAAGCTCCTACAATGAGCAGTTCTTC

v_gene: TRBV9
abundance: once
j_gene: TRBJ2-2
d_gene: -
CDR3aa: CASSVVSSNTGELFF
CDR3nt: TGTGCCAGCAGCGTAGTGTCATCGAACACCGGGGAGCTGTTTTTT

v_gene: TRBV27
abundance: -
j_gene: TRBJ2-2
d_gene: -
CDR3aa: CASMGVRELFF
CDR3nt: TGTGCCAGCATGGGGGTTAGGGAGCTGTTTTTT

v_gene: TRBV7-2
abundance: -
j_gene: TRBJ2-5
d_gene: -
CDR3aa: CASSFPPLGTQETQYF
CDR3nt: TGTGCCAGCAGCTTCCCCCCCCTCGGAACTCAAGAGACCCAGTACTTC

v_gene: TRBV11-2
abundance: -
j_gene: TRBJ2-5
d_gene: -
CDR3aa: CASSLRSSDEETQYF
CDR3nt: TGTGCCAGCAGCTTAAGAAGTAGCGATGAAGAGACCCAGTACTTC

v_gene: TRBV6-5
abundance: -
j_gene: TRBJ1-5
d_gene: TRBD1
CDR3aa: CASSGQGFDQPQHF
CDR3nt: TGTGCCAGCTCGGGACAGGGATTCGATCAGCCCCAGCATTTT

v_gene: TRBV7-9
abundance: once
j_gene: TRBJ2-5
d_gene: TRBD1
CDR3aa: CASSPPTGGLETQYF
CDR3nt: TGTGCCAGCAGCCCCCCGACAGGGGGCCTGGAGACCCAGTACTTC

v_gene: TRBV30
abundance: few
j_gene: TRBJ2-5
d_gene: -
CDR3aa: CAWRGRDQETQYF
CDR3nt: TGTGCCTGGAGGGGCAGGGATCAAGAGACCCAGTACTTC

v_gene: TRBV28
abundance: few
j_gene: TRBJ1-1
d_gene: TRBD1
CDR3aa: CASSGTGGFGTEAFF
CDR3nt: TGTGCCAGCAGTGGGACAGGGGGCTTCGGCACTGAAGCTTTCTTT

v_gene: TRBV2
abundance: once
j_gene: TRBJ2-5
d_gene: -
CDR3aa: CASRDSWETQYF
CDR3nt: TGTGCCAGCAGGGACTCTTGGGAGACCCAGTACTTC

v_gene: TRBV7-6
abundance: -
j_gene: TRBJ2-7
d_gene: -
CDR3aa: CASSLGGQIAYEQYF
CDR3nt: TGTGCCAGCAGCTTGGGAGGACAGATCGCCTACGAGCAGTACTTC

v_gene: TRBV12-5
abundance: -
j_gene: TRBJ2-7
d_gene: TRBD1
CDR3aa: CASGLTGSYEQYF
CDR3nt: TGTGCTAGTGGCTTGACAGGGTCCTACGAGCAGTACTTC